These 30 T cell receptor beta chains originate from one sample sequenced in a study of blood T cells in healthy people across ages. Together with a sample-barcoded 5' primer, a J-beta primer mix was included in a second PCR lasting roughly 6 to 12 cycles. TCRdb re-analysed the 5' RACE reads in MiXCR, keeping a single row per CDR3 protein. Of roughly 730,000 distinct CDR3 sequences in the sample, approximately 53% were seen once. Material for sequencing was blood. All receptors come from a man aged 40-49 years in good health.

The table lists this clonotype with a few counts. The chain links TRBV27 to TRBJ2-3; perhaps TRBD2 as D (5 bases). Trimming pared 3 bases from V and 3 bases from J, leaving 7 bases between. Per the germline V gene, CDR1 is MNHEY and CDR2 is SMNVEV (reference sequence). The CDR3 runs 13 residues. Written as DNA, the CDR3 is TGTGCCAGCAGTTTGTGGACTACAGATACGCAGTATTTT. It encodes CASSLWTTDTQYF.

For this clonotype: This may come from a read error, since a much larger clone is one base off. The J gene is TRBJ2-7, the V gene TRBV20-1; a possible D gene is TRBD1 (5 bases). The J call may be mistaken, given a closer DNA end match to TRBJ2-5. This CDR3 comprises 12 residues. Germline V gene data show CDR1 as DFQATT and CDR2 as SNEGSKA (reference sequence). The DNA for the CDR3 is TGCAGTGCCCCGGACATTCAAGAGACCCAGTACTTC. This translates into CSAPDIQETQYF.

The DNA of the CDR3 is TGTGCCAGCAGTTTCACAGGGGAAGCTGGCTACACCTTC. It yields the protein CASSFTGEAGYTF. The chain has TRBV12-3 or TRBV12-4 and TRBJ1-2, with 7 nucleotides matching TRBD1. The CDR3 is made up of 13 amino acids. Trimming took 3 bases from V and 7 from J; bases not matched to a gene: 5.

The CDR3 sequence is CASRLTGARQPQHF. CDR3 sequence (DNA): TGTGCCAGCAGATTAACAGGGGCAAGGCAGCCCCAGCATTTT. The chain couples TRBV21-1 to TRBJ1-5; the table's D call TRBD1 went unverified against the DNA. TRBV21-1 is termed a pseudogene. CDR3 length equals 14 residues.

V usage is TRBV2 and J usage is TRBJ1-4; D remains unclear. Looked up from germline, CDR1 is SNHLY and CDR2 is FYNNEI. The germline V and J ends were trimmed by 6 bases and 2 bases, with 10 bases remaining between them. The CDR3 spans 14 residues. In DNA, the CDR3 is TGTGCCAGCAGCGGACGGAGGACTAATGAAAAACTGTTTTTT. Protein: CASSGRRTNEKLFF.

The V call is TRBV20-1, the J call TRBJ2-1, with 7 bases matching TRBD1. The CDR3 runs to 13 residues. The trim removed 3 bases at V and 5 bases at J, leaving 4 bases unmatched. Germline CDR1 reads DFQATT; CDR2 reads SNEGSKA (reference sequence). This CDR3 is CSARDRFHNEQFF. CDR3 nucleotides: TGCAGTGCTAGGGACAGGTTTCACAATGAGCAGTTCTTC.

The gene calls are TRBV5-6 and TRBJ2-7; D possibly corresponds to TRBD1 (5 bases). The J call is uncertain, as TRBJ2-5 better fits the DNA end. The germline V gene encodes CDR1 SGHDT and CDR2 YYEEEE. The CDR3 length is 17 residues. The CDR3 sequence is CASSLAIGHGARETQYF. The CDR3 DNA reads TGTGCCAGCAGCTTGGCTATCGGACATGGGGCAAGGGAGACCCAGTACTTC.

In this sample, this clonotype turned up a few times. The chain carries TRBV6-1 and TRBJ2-6; a weak D match, TRBD1 (6 bases). The germline V gene has CDR1 MNHNS and CDR2 SASEGT. V shed 5 bases and J shed 1 base, with 15 bases lying between them. The CDR3 length is 17 residues. The CDR3 reads CASSTGTSGSGANVLTF. The CDR3 region has the DNA TGTGCCAGCAGTACCGGGACATCGGGTTCTGGGGCCAACGTCCTGACTTTC.

V usage is TRBV24-1 and J usage is TRBJ2-4; D is undetermined. This CDR3 is 14 amino acids long. The V end was cut by 3 bases, the J end by 6 bases, with 11 bases between. Germline CDR1 is KGHDR and CDR2 is SFDVKD. The CDR3: CATSDERTGNIQYF. CDR3 nucleotide sequence: TGTGCCACCAGTGATGAGAGGACCGGAAACATTCAGTACTTC.

A few counts support this clonotype. This rearrangement joins TRBV7-2 to TRBJ2-1; D is perhaps TRBD1 (5 bases). CDR3 length: 15 residues. V lost 4 bases to trimming and J lost 4 bases, with 14 bases between them. Germline CDR1 SGHTA, CDR2 FQGNSA. CDR3: CASSSSWGLYNEQFF. The DNA for the CDR3 is TGTGCCAGCAGCTCCAGTTGGGGCCTTTACAATGAGCAGTTCTTC.

In this sample, this clonotype turned up once. The V call is TRBV29-1, the J call TRBJ2-3; 7 nucleotides align to TRBD1. CDR1 and CDR2 from the germline V gene are SQVTM and ANQGSEA. This CDR3 is 12 amino acids long. In DNA, the CDR3 is TGCGGGGACAGAGACAGCACAGATACGCAGTATTTT. Amino acids: CGDRDSTDTQYF.

V and J are TRBV21-1 and TRBJ1-1; TRBD1, the table's D call, was not compared with the DNA. TRBV21-1 is noted as a pseudogene. The CDR3 is made up of 14 amino acids. CDR3 DNA: TGTGCCAGCAGGGTCAAACCCCGGGGGGCTGAAGCTTTCTTT. It translates to CASRVKPRGAEAFF.

The chain joins TRBV5-5 to TRBJ2-4, with D unresolved. The CDR3 runs to 13 residues. V was clipped by 4 bases and J by 13 bases, with 18 bases between them. Germline loops: CDR1 SGHKS, CDR2 YYEKEE (reference sequence). The CDR3 coding sequence is TGTGCCAGCAGCGGCGGTTCCCAAGGAGAGCAGTACTTC. Translating it yields CASSGGSQGEQYF.

In its sample, this clonotype was seen a few times. The chain uses TRBV28 and TRBJ2-7; 7 nucleotides agree with TRBD1. The V gene's germline CDR1 is MDHEN and CDR2 SYDVKM. This CDR3 has 13 residues. The V and J ends lost 10 bases and 5 bases, in that order; junction bases with no gene match: 11. The CDR3 sequence is CAIEGALPDEQYF. CDR3 in DNA: TGTGCCATTGAGGGGGCCCTCCCCGACGAGCAGTACTTC.

The V call is TRBV29-1, the J call TRBJ1-1; the D is unclear. The CDR3 extends over 12 amino acids. Trimming cost V 4 bases and J 4 bases, with 10 bases left between them. The V gene's germline CDR1 is SQVTM and CDR2 ANQGSEA. CDR3: CSVVEGITEAFF. CDR3 DNA: TGCAGCGTTGTTGAAGGGATCACTGAAGCTTTCTTT.

In this sample, this clonotype turned up once. The chain is built from TRBV10-2 and TRBJ2-7, with TRBD2 as a possible D gene (5 bases). Germline assignment: CDR1 WSHSY and CDR2 SAAADI. The CDR3 is 14 amino acids. Trimming stripped 2 bases from V and 5 bases from J, with 13 bases between. This chain's CDR3 is CASSEGVGAHEQYF. CDR3 in DNA: TGCGCCAGCAGTGAGGGGGTGGGAGCCCACGAGCAGTACTTC.

This clonotype was counted between two and nine times. This chain links TRBV20-1 with TRBJ2-4; D is perhaps TRBD1 (6 bases). CDR3 length equals 12 residues. Trimming pared 6 bases from V and 6 bases from J, leaving 12 bases between. CDR1 and CDR2 from the germline V gene are DFQATT and SNEGSKA (reference sequence). CDR3 in DNA: TGCAGTGCCACAAAACAGGGAAACATTCAGTACTTC. Amino acids: CSATKQGNIQYF.

This clonotype was observed once. DNA of the CDR3: TGCAGTGCATACAAGAACGCTGGACAGGGAAGCAATCAGCCCCAGCATTTT. Protein: CSAYKNAGQGSNQPQHF. V gene TRBV20-1 combines with J gene TRBJ1-5; TRBD1 matches 8 bases. This CDR3 has 17 residues. Per germline, CDR1 DFQATT and CDR2 SNEGSKA (reference sequence). Unmatched junction bases numbered 14, after V lost 6 bases and J lost 1 base.

The CDR3 bases are TGTGCCAGCAGCTTACACCAGGGGCCGACCTACGAGCAGTACTTC. Translation gives CASSLHQGPTYEQYF. This chain connects TRBV7-8 to TRBJ2-7; a weak D match, TRBD1 (6 bases). V lost 2 bases and J 2 bases, leaving 13 bases between the germline ends. Per germline, CDR1 SGHVS and CDR2 FQNEAQ. The CDR3 covers 15 residues.

The chain has TRBV29-1 and TRBJ2-1; 7 bases match TRBD1. Germline values: CDR1 SQVTM, CDR2 ANQGSEA. V was pared by 6 bases and J by 4 bases, with 6 bases of the junction left unmatched. CDR3 length: 13 residues. In DNA form, the CDR3 reads TGCAGCGTGCACAGGGGAGCGTACAATGAGCAGTTCTTC. This codes for CSVHRGAYNEQFF.

This rearrangement joins TRBV5-5 to TRBJ1-4, with a possible D match to TRBD1 (5 bases). Germline values: CDR1 SGHKS, CDR2 YYEKEE (reference sequence). The ends were cut back, 4 bases at V and 7 bases at J, with 17 bases in the middle. The CDR3 loop spans 15 amino acids. CDR3 in amino acids: CASSDFREGSEKLFF. CDR3 nucleotides: TGTGCCAGCAGCGATTTCAGGGAAGGGAGTGAAAAACTGTTTTTT.

J is TRBJ2-1 and V is TRBV11-2; the D gene could be TRBD1 or TRBD2 (5 bases each). The CDR3 length is 13 residues. With 1 base removed from V and 13 bases from J, the gap between germline ends came to 14 bases. Germline CDR1 and CDR2: SGHAT and FQNNGV. As DNA, the CDR3 is TGTGCCAGCAGCTTAGGGTTCCGAGGGGAACAGTTCTTC. It translates to CASSLGFRGEQFF. The full variable domain, rest sourced from reference TRBV11-2 and TRBJ2-1, is EAGVAQSPRYKIIEKRQSVAFWCNPISGHATLYWYQQILGQGPKLLIQFQNNGVVDDSQLPKDRFSAERLKGVDSTLKIQPAKLEDSAVYLCASSLGFRGEQFFGPGTRLTVL.

This clonotype was observed a few times. V and J are TRBV10-3 and TRBJ1-2; D remains unclear. V was cut by 5 bases and J by 6 bases, with 10 bases left in between. The CDR3 loop spans 12 amino acids. The germline V gene has CDR1 ENHRY and CDR2 SYGVKD. CDR3 region: CAISRTTNGYTF. The DNA of the CDR3 is TGTGCCATCAGTCGGACCACCAATGGCTACACCTTC.

The rearrangement links TRBV18 to TRBJ1-2; D ambiguous. Between the trimmed V and J ends, which lost 4 bases and 0 bases, there was a span of 15 bases. Germline assignment: CDR1 KGHSH and CDR2 LQKENI. The CDR3 loop spans 16 amino acids. CDR3 amino acids: CASSREGPGANYGYTF. CDR3 bases: TGTGCCAGCTCACGCGAGGGCCCGGGAGCTAACTATGGCTACACCTTC.

The chain recombines TRBV29-1 with TRBJ2-1; 13 bases match TRBD2. The trim removed 2 bases at V and 1 base at J, leaving 11 bases unmatched. CDR1 and CDR2 from the germline V gene are SQVTM and ANQGSEA. The CDR3 consists of 19 residues. CDR3 region: CSVETRLAGGGGSYNEQFF. Written as DNA, the CDR3 is TGCAGCGTTGAAACCCGACTAGCGGGAGGAGGGGGTTCCTACAATGAGCAGTTCTTC.

The genes are TRBV5-4 and TRBJ2-6; D might be TRBD2 (6 bases). The CDR3 covers 15 residues. Trimming removed 5 bases from V and 2 bases from J, with 11 bases in between. CDR1 is SGHNT, CDR2 YYREEE, per germline (reference sequence). In DNA form, the CDR3 reads TGTGCCAGCAGTCCGGAGGGGCCTGGGGCCAACGTCCTGACTTTC. This codes for CASSPEGPGANVLTF.

This clonotype has only a few counts. The gene calls are TRBV29-1 and TRBJ2-4; possible D gene TRBD1, 5 bases. The CDR3 totals 9 residues. Germline assignment: CDR1 SQVTM and CDR2 ANQGSEA. Trimming stripped 7 bases from V and 12 bases from J, with 10 bases between. DNA for the CDR3: TGCAGCGCGCAGCAGGGTCAGTACTTC. Its protein is CSAQQGQYF.

The chain joins TRBV5-1 to TRBJ1-2; D unclear. This CDR3 is 13 amino acids long. Trimming left V 0 bases short and J 5 bases short, with 8 bases between. CDR1 is SGHRS, CDR2 YFSETQ, per germline. CDR3 region: CASSLEELYGYTF. CDR3 DNA sequence: TGCGCCAGCAGCTTGGAAGAGTTATATGGCTACACCTTC.

V gene TRBV5-1 combines with J gene TRBJ2-3, with 10 bases that match TRBD2. The germline V gene encodes CDR1 SGHRS and CDR2 YFSETQ. Trimming at V came to 0 bases and at J to 3 bases, leaving 7 bases not matched to a gene. This CDR3 is 17 amino acids long. The CDR3 protein is CASSLGPSGGATDTQYF. CDR3 in DNA: TGCGCCAGCAGCTTGGGTCCTAGCGGGGGCGCAACAGATACGCAGTATTTT.

This clonotype was detected a few times. The J gene is TRBJ2-1, the V gene TRBV9; D perhaps matches TRBD2 (7 bases). The CDR3 consists of 19 residues. Deletions cut 0 bases from V and 3 bases from J, with 22 bases between. From germline, CDR1 is SGDLS and CDR2 YYNGEE. The chain's CDR3 is CASSVGEGGSLLFYNEQFF. CDR3 DNA sequence: TGTGCCAGCAGCGTAGGGGAGGGGGGGAGCCTCCTCTTCTACAATGAGCAGTTCTTC. The whole variable domain, filled in from reference TRBV9 and TRBJ2-1, reads DSGVTQTPKHLITATGQRVTLRCSPRSGDLSVYWYQQSLDQGLQFLIQYYNGEERAKGNILERFSAQQFPDLHSELNLSSLELGDSALYFCASSVGEGGSLLFYNEQFFGPGTRLTVL.